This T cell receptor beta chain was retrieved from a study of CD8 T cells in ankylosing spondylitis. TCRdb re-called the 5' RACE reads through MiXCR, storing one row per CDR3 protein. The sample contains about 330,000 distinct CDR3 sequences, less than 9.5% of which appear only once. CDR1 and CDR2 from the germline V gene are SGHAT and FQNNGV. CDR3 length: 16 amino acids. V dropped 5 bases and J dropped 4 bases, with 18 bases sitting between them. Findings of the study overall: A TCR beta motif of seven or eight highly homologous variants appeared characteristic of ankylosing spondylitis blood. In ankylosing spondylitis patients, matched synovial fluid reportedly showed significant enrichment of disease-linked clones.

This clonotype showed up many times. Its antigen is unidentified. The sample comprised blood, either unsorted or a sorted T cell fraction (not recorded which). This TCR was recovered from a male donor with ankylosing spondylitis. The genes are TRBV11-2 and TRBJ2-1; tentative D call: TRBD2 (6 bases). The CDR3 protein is CASSVRGSGRYNEQFF. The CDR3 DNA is TGTGCCAGCAGCGTTCGGGGTAGCGGAAGATACAATGAGCAGTTCTTC.